This is a list of T cell receptor beta chains from one sample in a study of graft-versus-host responses after intestinal transplantation. What these receptors recognize is not known. The table came from immunoSEQ multiplex PCR; TCRdb's copy has only in-frame clones and leaves some out. The data show about 100,000 clones, roughly nine tenths seen once. Here the sequenced sample was unstimulated CD4+ T cells sorted from spleen or lymph node cells, taken before transplant. The receptor source for this set is a human donor who was the organ donor for an intestinal transplant. CDR3s include the opening cysteine and the closing phenylalanine or tryptophan. The order of the fields is D gene, V gene, clone size, J gene, CDR3 DNA, CDR3 protein. D genes are given only for firm matches. Size tells how often a clone was seen (once, few, many) or the class of an expanded clone, and some rows leave it out.

NA	TRBV5-6	NA	TRBJ2-3	TGTGCCAGCAGCTGGACACAGGGCACAGATACGCAGTATTTT	CASSWTQGTDTQYF
NA	TRBV28	NA	TRBJ1-4	TGTGCCAGCAGTTTATGGCAGGGCACTAATGAAAAACTGTTTTTT	CASSLWQGTNEKLFF
NA	TRBV2	NA	TRBJ2-2	TGTGCCAGCAAGGGGGAACCAACGAACACCGGGGAGCTGTTTTTT	CASKGEPTNTGELFF
NA	TRBV28	NA	TRBJ1-5	TGTGCCAGCAGTTTGTACTCAAGCAATAGCAATCAGCCCCAGCATTTT	CASSLYSSNSNQPQHF
TRBD2	TRBV7-2	NA	TRBJ2-1	TGTGCCAGCAGCTTACGCCTAGCGGGGGGCGCTTACAATGAGCAGTTCTTC	CASSLRLAGGAYNEQFF
TRBD1	TRBV28	NA	TRBJ1-5	TGTGCCAGCAGTTCTGGACAGGGTCAGCCCCAGCATTTT	CASSSGQGQPQHF
TRBD1	TRBV2	NA	TRBJ1-1	TGTGCCAGCAGAGCACAGGGGCCCAGAGCTTTCTTT	CASRAQGPRAFF
TRBD2	TRBV27	NA	TRBJ2-5	TGTGCCAGCAGTGTAAGCGGGGGGTATGAGACCCAGTACTTC	CASSVSGGYETQYF
TRBD1	TRBV9	NA	TRBJ1-2	TGTGCCAGCAGCGTACCGGCAGGGGGGCTTTGGGGCTACACCTTC	CASSVPAGGLWGYTF
TRBD2	TRBV19	NA	TRBJ2-3	TGTGCCAGTAGTATCGGGGGGGGGAGCACAGATACGCAGTATTTT	CASSIGGGSTDTQYF
NA	TRBV29-1	NA	TRBJ2-2	TGCAGCGTCCAGGGGTACAACACCGGGGAGCTGTTTTTT	CSVQGYNTGELFF
TRBD1	TRBV5-4	NA	TRBJ1-6	TGTGCCAGCAGCTTGGCCCGGGACAGCCGTTATTCACCCCTCCACTTT	CASSLARDSRYSPLHF
NA	TRBV9	NA	TRBJ2-2	TGTGCCAGCAGCCTCCGGGGGACCGGGGAGCTGTTTTTT	CASSLRGTGELFF
NA	TRBV27	once	TRBJ2-7	TGTGCCAGCAGTTTATCGGGGAGGAAGAACTACGAGCAGTACTTC	CASSLSGRKNYEQYF
NA	TRBV4-1	NA	TRBJ1-2	TGCGCCAGCAGCCCCCCAGGACTCGCTAACTATGGCTACACCTTC	CASSPPGLANYGYTF
TRBD1	TRBV28	NA	TRBJ1-1	TGTGCCAGCAGTTCGGGACAGGGGACGGAAGCTTTCTTT	CASSSGQGTEAFF
NA	TRBV5-1	NA	TRBJ2-5	TGCGCCAGCAGCTTGGCCGTCTGGCAGGGGCAATCCGGGACCCAGTACTTC	CASSLAVWQGQSGTQYF
NA	TRBV27	NA	TRBJ2-5	TGTGCCAGCATCAAAAGATTAGGCCAAGAGACCCAGTACTTC	CASIKRLGQETQYF
NA	TRBV5-6	NA	TRBJ1-1	TGTGCCAGCACCGATAGCCTGGGGGGGTGGTCTATGAACACTGAAGCTTTCTTT	CASTDSLGGWSMNTEAFF
TRBD1	TRBV30	NA	TRBJ2-3	TGTGCCTGGAGTTCTAGTTGGACAGGGGGCACGACAGATACGCAGTATTTT	CAWSSSWTGGTTDTQYF
TRBD1	TRBV28	NA	TRBJ1-1	TGTGCCAGCACCCCATCTACCGGACAGGGGAGTGAAGCTTTCTTT	CASTPSTGQGSEAFF
NA	TRBV7-7	NA	TRBJ2-3	TGTGCCAGCAGCCCTGGCGGAGATACGCAGTATTTT	CASSPGGDTQYF
NA	TRBV11-2	NA	TRBJ2-5	TGTGCCAGCAGCTTAAGGGGCTCATTCTCTCAAGAGACCCAGTACTTC	CASSLRGSFSQETQYF
TRBD1	TRBV7-3	NA	TRBJ1-1	TGTGCCAGCAGCTTAAATGGCAGGGGGCCCACCGGTGGGAACACTGAAGCTTTCTTT	CASSLNGRGPTGGNTEAFF
NA	TRBV6-1	once	TRBJ1-5	TGTGCCAGCAGTGGGACGAGGTACCAGCCCCAGCATTTT	CASSGTRYQPQHF
TRBD1	TRBV7-9	NA	TRBJ2-7	TGTGCCAGCAGCTCTCGGACAGGTAGTGACTACGAGCAGTACTTC	CASSSRTGSDYEQYF